One sample yielded the 9 T cell receptor beta chains listed below, sequenced in a study of T cell responses to AZD1222 COVID-19 vaccine. Produced via immunoSEQ multiplex PCR; TCRdb's table is partial and in-frame only. The repertoire holds more than 85,000 clones, with about 90% as singletons. The specimen was peripheral blood, collected on day 0 of AZD1222 vaccination. These TCRs come from an adult in good health.

In this sample, this clone turned up once. The V gene is TRBV12-3 or TRBV12-4, the J gene TRBJ2-1; possible D gene TRBD1, 5 bases. V lost 5 bases to trimming and J lost 5 bases, with 7 bases between them. The CDR3 spans 12 residues. The CDR3 protein is CASSLRDNEQFF. As DNA, the CDR3 is TGTGCCAGCAGTCTCAGGGACAATGAGCAGTTCTTC.

The V and J genes are TRBV6-5 and TRBJ1-1; D call uncertain. Germline CDR1 reads MNHEY; CDR2 reads SVGAGI. This CDR3 has 15 amino acids. Trimming took off 0 bases at V and 0 bases at J, with 8 bases between the two ends. Here the CDR3 reads CASSYSRDMNTEAFF. The CDR3 region has the DNA TGTGCCAGCAGTTACTCAAGGGATATGAACACTGAAGCTTTCTTT.

The V and J genes are TRBV5-8 and TRBJ1-6; D might be TRBD1 (6 bases). Germline values: CDR1 SGHTS, CDR2 YDEGEE. CDR3 length: 15 residues. V lost 4 bases to trimming and J lost 6 bases, with 14 bases between them. The CDR3 DNA reads as TGTGCCAGCAGCCCGATCAGGGGAAGTAATTCACCCCTCCACTTT. This encodes CASSPIRGSNSPLHF.

The V and J genes are TRBV28 and TRBJ2-7; unclear D gene. Per the germline V gene, CDR1 is MDHEN and CDR2 is SYDVKM. V shed 5 bases and J shed 4 bases, with 15 bases lying between them. The CDR3 consists of 14 residues. The CDR3 loop reads CASSLDRLRYEQYF. Here the CDR3 DNA reads TGTGCCAGCAGTCTCGACCGCCTGAGGTACGAGCAGTACTTC.

The genes are TRBV5-6 and TRBJ2-7; no clear D. The V and J ends lost 0 bases and 6 bases respectively, with 4 bases between them. Germline-derived CDR1 and CDR2 are SGHDT and YYEEEE. The CDR3 is 11 amino acids. In nucleotides, the CDR3 is TGTGCCAGCAGCTTGGTTACCGAGCAGTACTTC. Its protein product is CASSLVTEQYF. Based on the CDR3 plus reference TRBV5-6 and TRBJ2-7, the full variable domain is DAGVTQSPTHLIKTRGQQVTLRCSPKSGHDTVSWYQQALGQGPQFIFQYYEEEERQRGNFPDRFSGHQFPNYSSELNVNALLLGDSALYLCASSLVTEQYFGPGTRLTVT.

This CDR3 reads CASSLGAGEQFF. CDR3 bases: TGTGCCAGCAGCCTGGGGGCCGGTGAGCAGTTCTTC. The chain links TRBV28 to TRBJ2-1; D might be TRBD1 (6 bases). Germline CDR1 and CDR2: MDHEN and SYDVKM. V dropped 6 bases and J dropped 9 bases, with 12 bases sitting between them. The CDR3 is 12 residues long.

Concerning this clone itself: This sample includes further DNA sequences coding for the same CDR3. The chain uses TRBV28 and TRBJ2-7; tentatively, D is TRBD1 or TRBD2 (5 bases each). With 4 bases removed from V and 2 bases from J, the gap between germline ends came to 12 bases. The CDR3 is 14 amino acids. The germline V gene has CDR1 MDHEN and CDR2 SYDVKM. The CDR3 is CASSSPGPTYEQYF. CDR3 DNA sequence: TGTGCCAGCAGTTCCCCGGGACCTACCTACGAGCAGTACTTC.

This clone was picked up a small number of times. Other nucleotide sequences in the sample specify the same CDR3. This CDR3 is CATSDRLAGTYNEQFF. Here the CDR3 DNA reads TGTGCCACCAGTGATAGACTAGCGGGCACCTACAATGAGCAGTTCTTC. The V gene is TRBV24-1, the J gene TRBJ2-1; 10 positions agree with TRBD2. Germline CDR1 reads KGHDR; CDR2 reads SFDVKD. Trimming at V came to 3 bases and at J to 2 bases, leaving 3 bases not matched to a gene. The CDR3 contains 16 residues.

This clone was picked up a small number of times. The J gene is TRBJ2-7, the V gene TRBV7-9, with D possibly being TRBD2 (6 bases). CDR1 is SEHNR and CDR2 is FQNEAQ in the germline V gene (reference sequence). The V end lost 5 bases, the J end lost 5 bases, and 19 bases lay between the germline ends. CDR3 length: 15 amino acids. The CDR3 DNA reads as TGTGCCAGCAGCCCTCTTGGGGGGAGGTGGGACGAGCAGTACTTC. Encoded protein: CASSPLGGRWDEQYF.